This TCR beta chain derives from a study of blood T cell repertoires in COVID-19. Study information: Researchers got acute and convalescent COVID-19 samples from the United States, Italy and Spain. Nucleic acid was either cDNA or gDNA, and it came from T cells, B-cell-depleted T cells, or PBMCs.

Germline V lookup: CDR1 LNHDA, CDR2 SQIVND (reference sequence). V was pared by 4 bases and J by 4 bases, with 11 bases of the junction left unmatched. The CDR3 consists of 16 residues. Original analysis: Estimated nucleated cell counts came from reference gene primer amplification. Measured with immunoSEQ multiplex PCR; TCRdb has only the in-frame clones, and not every one. That table furnishes V, J and clone size, whereas the DNA furnished D and trimming. The data show under 300,000 clones, with about 83% seen just once and roughly 12% held by the top ten. The gene calls are TRBV19 and TRBJ1-2; 8 bases align to TRBD1. Sequencing input: peripheral blood. This clonotype was sampled from a man at least 80 years old with acute or convalescent COVID-19. The CDR3 nucleotides are TGTGCCAGTAGTAACAGCCGACAGGGGTATGGCTATGGCTACACCTTC. Protein sequence: CASSNSRQGYGYGYTF.